This T cell receptor (beta chain) comes out of a study of human T cells and chemical hapten exposure. Study summary: Donors were sensitized with 2% DPC on the upper inner arm. Study-wide findings and caveats: Expanded TCRs showed more large CDR3 clusters than pre-sensitization or healthy control sets. Every donor had alopecia, and their immune response may therefore differ from healthy people's.

Germline CDR1 is MNHEY and CDR2 is SVGEGT. The CDR3 covers 15 residues. With V trimmed by 5 bases and J by 3 bases, 3 bases remained unmatched. TCRdb processed the RACE reads anew with MiXCR; each CDR3 protein has one entry. The repertoire holds roughly 150,000 distinct CDR3 sequences, with 25% to 30% as singletons. On this clonotype itself: Its specificity is not known.

Time point here: patch test 3, about 24 weeks after DPC sensitization. This sample's treatment: therapeutic diphenylcyclopropenone sensitization with weekly scalp DPC. The specimen was whole blood, collected in connection with sensitization to the hapten diphenylcyclopropenone (DPC). The sequence was obtained from a woman aged 18-30 years with alopecia areata. Some clones in this sample may be carry-over from other donors' samples. V is TRBV6-2 or TRBV6-3 and J is TRBJ2-3, with TRBD2 matching over 12 bases. The CDR3 sequence is CASSTTSGRTDTQYF. For the CDR3, the DNA is TGTGCCAGCAGTACGACTAGCGGGAGAACAGATACGCAGTATTTT.